This T cell receptor (beta chain) comes out of a study of T cell repertoires in cytomegalovirus infection. Study summary: It can be stated that public TCR beta signatures indicated CMV infection as well as a matching HLA type.

TCRdb fed the reads into MiXCR, producing one record per CDR3 protein. Of about 120,000 distinct CDR3 sequences listed, around 31% are singletons. With regard to this clonotype: Its antigen is not known.

The germline V gene has CDR1 MDHEN and CDR2 SYDVKM. CDR3 length: 14 residues. The ends were cut back, 3 bases at V and 0 bases at J, with 5 bases in the middle. The source material was CD8+ T cells from cultured PBMCs, sampled from culture after CMV antigen stimulation. The genes are TRBV28 and TRBJ1-4; D not certain. This sequence originates from a human donor in good health (CMV status not recorded). Some clones in this sample may be carry-over from other donors' samples. The CDR3 region is CASSFQPTNEKLFF. CDR3 coding DNA: TGTGCCAGCAGTTTCCAGCCAACTAATGAAAAACTGTTTTTT.